The 25 T cell receptor beta chains given below trace back to one sample, sequenced in a study of long-term antiretroviral therapy in people with HIV (dated by TCRdb to between 2021 and 2024). The immunoSEQ hsTCRB v3.0 assay was used at survey level resolution to sequence the TRB variable region. This is the immuneACCESS table as TCRdb keeps it, with only in-frame sequences that have V and J called. A part of the clones is gone; compared with another copy, unresolved V genes explain less than half, and the rest is unexplained. Here the sample has approximately 15,000 clones; approximately 80% occur a single time. The ten largest make up about 8.2% of the sample. This specimen consisted of unsorted PBMCs, obtained 0.3 years after starting antiretroviral therapy. The receptors were gathered from a man between 18 and 35 years old with HIV.

V usage is TRBV7-6 and J usage is TRBJ1-5; D is uncertain. Germline V gene data show CDR1 as SGHVS and CDR2 as FNYEAQ. CDR3 length: 16 residues. Trimming cost V 0 bases and J 5 bases, with 14 bases left between them. For the CDR3, the DNA is TGTGCCAGCAGCTTAGCCCCCCCCTCGAGCCATCAGCCCCAGCATTTT. Its protein product is CASSLAPPSSHQPQHF.

The gene calls are TRBV19 and TRBJ1-2, with 7 bases matching TRBD1. The germline gives CDR1 LNHDA, CDR2 SQIVND (reference sequence). The CDR3 sequence is 11 residues long. V lost 10 bases to trimming and J lost 6 bases; unmatched junction nucleotides: 5. Here the CDR3 reads CANRQGDGYTF. The DNA for the CDR3 is TGTGCCAACCGACAGGGCGATGGCTACACCTTC.

V gene TRBV2 combines with J gene TRBJ1-2, with TRBD1 as a possible D gene (6 bases). Germline CDR1 and CDR2: SNHLY and FYNNEI. The CDR3 has 14 residues. Trimming cost V 4 bases and J 6 bases, with 15 bases left between them. The CDR3 is CASSVAGAPDGYTF. CDR3 nucleotide sequence: TGTGCCAGCAGTGTAGCGGGGGCGCCTGATGGCTACACCTTC.

The gene calls are TRBV10-3 and TRBJ2-7; TRBD1 matches 9 bases. Germline loops: CDR1 ENHRY, CDR2 SYGVKD. The CDR3 spans 13 residues. J lost 7 bases, V lost 2 bases, and 3 bases had no gene match. The CDR3 here is CAISEETGGEQYF. Here the CDR3 DNA reads TGTGCCATCAGTGAGGAGACAGGGGGAGAGCAGTACTTC.

The J gene is TRBJ1-1, the V gene TRBV19; TRBD1 is a possible D gene (5 bases). V was clipped by 9 bases and J by 9 bases, with 11 bases between them. The CDR3 has 10 residues. The V gene's germline CDR1 is LNHDA and CDR2 SQIVND (reference sequence). CDR3: CASSNRKAFF. The CDR3 bases are TGTGCCAGCTCTAACAGGAAAGCTTTCTTT.

The sample holds one count of this clone. The DNA for the CDR3 is TGTGCCAGCAGCGGGTGGGGTCGAGGGAACACTGAAGCTTTCTTT. Protein: CASSGWGRGNTEAFF. The chain is built from TRBV5-6 and TRBJ1-1; D remains unclear. V gave up 4 bases and J gave up 1 base, with 14 bases separating them. This CDR3 spans 15 amino acids. CDR1 and CDR2 from the germline V gene are SGHDT and YYEEEE.

The chain joins TRBV29-1 to TRBJ1-4; D unclear. The CDR3 has 13 amino acids. Per the germline V gene, CDR1 is SQVTM and CDR2 is ANQGSEA. V shed 0 bases and J shed 6 bases, with 8 bases lying between them. CDR3: CSVEDRWDEKLFF. The CDR3 DNA reads TGCAGCGTTGAAGACAGGTGGGATGAAAAACTGTTTTTT.

The chain has TRBV5-5 and TRBJ1-5, with unresolved D. V dropped 4 bases and J dropped 4 bases, with 9 bases sitting between them. This CDR3 contains 13 residues. The germline CDR1 and CDR2 sequences are SGHKS and YYEKEE (reference sequence). CDR3 residues: CASSPDGNQPQHF. The DNA for the CDR3 is TGTGCCAGCAGCCCCGACGGAAATCAGCCCCAGCATTTT.

The V and J genes are TRBV6-1 and TRBJ1-3; D remains ambiguous. Between the trimmed V and J ends, which lost 3 bases and 2 bases, there was a span of 14 bases. Germline V gene lookup returns CDR1 MNHNS and CDR2 SASEGT. The length of the CDR3 is 16 residues. Here the CDR3 reads CASSEQSYSPGNTIYF. CDR3 nucleotides: TGTGCCAGCAGTGAGCAGAGTTATAGTCCTGGAAACACCATATATTTT.

The chain links TRBV7-6 to TRBJ2-6, with D uncertain. V lost 5 bases and J 0 bases, leaving 2 bases between the germline ends. The CDR3 is 13 residues long. Germline assignment: CDR1 SGHVS and CDR2 FNYEAQ. The CDR3 DNA follows: TGTGCCAGCAGCCCCTCTGGGGCCAACGTCCTGACTTTC. Translation gives CASSPSGANVLTF.

This chain links TRBV5-4 with TRBJ2-1, with TRBD2 identical over 8 bases. Per the germline V gene, CDR1 is SGHNT and CDR2 is YYREEE (reference sequence). The CDR3 is 16 residues long. Germline trimming cut 5 bases from V and 5 bases from J; bases unmatched to any gene: 12. The CDR3 loop is CASSSPRGGPHNEQFF. The CDR3 coding sequence is TGTGCCAGCAGTTCACCTCGGGGGGGCCCTCACAATGAGCAGTTCTTC.

The V and J genes are TRBV27 and TRBJ1-2; possibly TRBD1 for D (5 bases). V dropped 3 bases and J dropped 0 bases, with 8 bases sitting between them. Per germline, CDR1 MNHEY and CDR2 SMNVEV (reference sequence). The CDR3 runs 14 residues. CDR3 region: CASSFAGANYGYTF. The CDR3, as DNA: TGTGCCAGCAGTTTCGCGGGGGCTAACTATGGCTACACCTTC.

V gene TRBV19 combines with J gene TRBJ1-2; possibly TRBD1 for D (5 bases). The CDR3 totals 15 residues. Deletions cut 8 bases from V and 1 base from J, with 17 bases between. Germline V CDR1 and CDR2: LNHDA, SQIVND (reference sequence). The CDR3 bases are TGTGCCAGTTCGGGCAGGACAACATTTAACTATGGCTACACCTTC. It codes for CASSGRTTFNYGYTF.

The gene calls are TRBV12-5 and TRBJ1-3; D gene ambiguous. This CDR3 is 15 amino acids long. The V end was cut by 2 bases, the J end by 7 bases, with 15 bases between. Germline V CDR1 and CDR2: LGHNT, FRNRAP. CDR3 sequence reads: CASGLFDGGRNTIYF. The CDR3 DNA reads TGTGCTAGTGGTTTGTTCGATGGAGGACGGAACACCATATATTTT.

V is TRBV5-4 and J is TRBJ2-1; D gene ambiguous. The V end was cut by 7 bases, the J end by 9 bases, with 20 bases between. Germline V gives CDR1 SGHNT, CDR2 YYREEE (reference sequence). This CDR3 comprises 14 residues. The CDR3: CASSGPTRVTEQFF. CDR3 DNA sequence: TGTGCCAGCTCTGGCCCAACTCGGGTCACTGAGCAGTTCTTC. Together with reference TRBV5-4 and TRBJ2-1, the CDR3 gives the full variable domain: ETGVTQSPTHLIKTRGQQVTLRCSSQSGHNTVSWYQQALGQGPQFIFQYYREEENGRGNFPPRFSGLQFPNYSSELNVNALELDDSALYLCASSGPTRVTEQFFGPGTRLTVL.

The V call is TRBV5-1, the J call TRBJ2-7, with D perhaps TRBD2 (5 bases). Trimming stripped 0 bases from V and 5 bases from J, with 12 bases between. This CDR3 is 14 amino acids long. The V gene's germline CDR1 is SGHRS and CDR2 YFSETQ. Here the CDR3 DNA reads TGCGCCAGCAGCTTGGGCGGGCTATTCCACGAGCAGTACTTC. Translated: CASSLGGLFHEQYF.

The chain uses TRBV6-1 and TRBJ1-2; D is unresolved. Germline lookup yields CDR1 MNHNS and CDR2 SASEGT. This CDR3 region has 19 residues. Trimming cost V 1 base and J 5 bases, with 26 bases left between them. The CDR3 sequence is CASSEGFLGVSVGHYGYTF. CDR3 nucleotides: TGTGCCAGCAGTGAAGGGTTTCTGGGAGTTTCCGTTGGGCATTATGGCTACACCTTC.

The CDR3 is CASRKGTSFVMDTQYF. In nucleotides, the CDR3 is TGTGCCAGCAGAAAGGGGACTTCATTTGTAATGGATACGCAGTATTTT. J is TRBJ2-3 and V is TRBV27; weak D call: TRBD2 (6 bases). This CDR3 region has 16 residues. Germline CDR1 and CDR2: MNHEY and SMNVEV (reference sequence). V gave up 6 bases and J gave up 6 bases, with 22 bases separating them.

The chain joins TRBV9 to TRBJ2-1, with 8 bases that match TRBD2. V shed 0 bases and J 5 bases; nucleotides not matched to a gene: 13. Germline CDR1 is SGDLS and CDR2 is YYNGEE. The CDR3 sequence is 18 residues long. The CDR3 protein is CASSVATRAGGSNNEQFF. The CDR3 DNA reads as TGTGCCAGCAGCGTAGCTACGAGGGCGGGGGGATCTAACAATGAGCAGTTCTTC.

The genes are TRBV18 and TRBJ2-5; D gene ambiguous. The CDR3 has 14 residues. Looked up from germline, CDR1 is KGHSH and CDR2 is LQKENI. V lost 6 bases and J 2 bases, leaving 13 bases between the germline ends. The DNA of the CDR3 is TGTGCCAGCTCCCCTGGTGCGGAACAAGAGACCCAGTACTTC. It encodes CASSPGAEQETQYF.

The sample holds a few counts of this clone. This chain connects TRBV6-1 to TRBJ1-6; D uncertain. The CDR3 extends over 15 amino acids. Germline V gene lookup returns CDR1 MNHNS and CDR2 SASEGT. V lost 8 bases and J lost 12, with 23 bases in between. CDR3 in DNA: TGTGCCAGCCGTCTCATTTCGGACCTTACATTACCCCTCCACTTT. Amino acids: CASRLISDLTLPLHF.

CDR3 bases: TGTGCCAGCAGCAAGGCAGGGGGGGGGTTAGCCAAAAACATTCAGTACTTC. This encodes CASSKAGGGLAKNIQYF. The chain is built from TRBV21-1 and TRBJ2-4. TRBV21-1 is a known pseudogene. The CDR3 extends over 17 amino acids.

The chain is built from TRBV7-6 and TRBJ1-4, with D possibly matching TRBD1 (5 bases). Trimming pared 5 bases from V and 0 bases from J, leaving 7 bases between. The CDR3 has 14 residues. Germline assignment: CDR1 SGHVS and CDR2 FNYEAQ. The CDR3: CASSPGATNEKLFF. The CDR3 DNA is TGTGCCAGCAGCCCGGGGGCAACTAATGAAAAACTGTTTTTT.

Only a few counts were recorded for this clone. V is TRBV9 and J is TRBJ2-5; D may be TRBD2 (6 bases). Trimming removed 0 bases at V and 4 bases at J, with 13 bases between. This CDR3 spans 15 amino acids. Per germline, CDR1 SGDLS and CDR2 YYNGEE. The CDR3 DNA reads as TGTGCCAGCAGCGTAGTAGGGAGGAGCGGAGAGACCCAGTACTTC. Its translation: CASSVVGRSGETQYF.

The V call is TRBV5-1, the J call TRBJ1-2; the D is unclear. The germline V gene encodes CDR1 SGHRS and CDR2 YFSETQ. Trimming took off 4 bases at V and 4 bases at J, with 14 bases between the two ends. The CDR3 is made up of 14 amino acids. The CDR3 reads CASSHPDSSYGYTF. CDR3 DNA: TGCGCCAGCAGCCACCCCGACTCTAGCTATGGCTACACCTTC.